The 21 T cell receptor beta chains in this list originate from one sample, sequenced in a study of identical twins. TCRdb re-called the 5' RACE reads with MiXCR, one entry per CDR3 protein. The sample lists around 1.7 million distinct CDR3 sequences; about 31% were seen once. Source material: cord blood. Receptors originate from a newborn girl in good health.

In this sample, this clonotype turned up a few times. The DNA of the CDR3 is TGCGCCAGCAGCTTGGTGTTGGGGGGACCCTACGAGCAGTACTTC. Translated, it gives CASSLVLGGPYEQYF. This chain connects TRBV5-1 to TRBJ2-7; maybe TRBD2 (6 bases). This CDR3 has 15 residues. The germline V gene encodes CDR1 SGHRS and CDR2 YFSETQ. Trimming removed 0 bases from V and 2 bases from J, with 12 bases in between.

This clonotype was counted between two and nine times. The genes are TRBV13 and TRBJ1-1; D gene uncertain. Germline V gene data show CDR1 as PRHDT and CDR2 as FYEKMQ (reference sequence). This CDR3 region has 14 residues. V lost 0 bases, J lost 7 bases, and 12 bases lay in between. The chain's CDR3 is CASSLGRRLGEAFF. CDR3 nucleotide sequence: TGTGCCAGCAGCTTAGGCCGAAGGTTAGGTGAAGCTTTCTTT.

This clonotype was counted a few times. V is TRBV7-9 and J is TRBJ1-2; no reliable D call. Germline V gene data show CDR1 as SEHNR and CDR2 as FQNEAQ (reference sequence). The length of the CDR3 is 16 residues. The ends were cut back, 7 bases at V and 0 bases at J, with 18 bases in the middle. CDR3 sequence: CASTYSLSGSNYGYTF. CDR3 nucleotides: TGTGCCAGCACCTACTCCCTTTCGGGTTCTAACTATGGCTACACCTTC.

This clonotype has only a few counts. The chain couples TRBV7-6 to TRBJ2-1; 10 positions match TRBD2. This CDR3 region has 17 residues. CDR1 and CDR2 (germline): SGHVS, FNYEAQ. V lost 5 bases, J lost 1 base, and 8 bases stayed unmatched. This CDR3 is CASSPGLANPSYNEQFF. CDR3 sequence (DNA): TGTGCCAGCAGCCCGGGACTAGCGAATCCTTCCTACAATGAGCAGTTCTTC. Full variable domain (rest looked up from reference TRBV7-6 and TRBJ2-1): GAGVSQSPRYKVTKRGQDVALRCDPISGHVSLYWYRQALGQGPEFLTYFNYEAQQDKSGLPNDRFSAERPEGSISTLTIQRTEQRDSAMYRCASSPGLANPSYNEQFFGPGTRLTVL.

This clonotype was seen a single time. The chain carries TRBV19 and TRBJ2-1, with 13 bases matching TRBD2. The ends lost 3 bases at V and 9 bases at J; junction bases unmatched: 5. Germline CDR1 reads LNHDA; CDR2 reads SQIVND (reference sequence). The CDR3 consists of 15 residues. In DNA, the CDR3 is TGTGCCAGTAGTATCAGGACTAGCGGGAGAAGTGAGCAGTTCTTC. This codes for CASSIRTSGRSEQFF.

The genes are TRBV10-2 and TRBJ2-7, with TRBD2 as a possible D gene (6 bases). From germline, CDR1 is WSHSY and CDR2 SAAADI. Trimming took 2 bases from V and 0 from J, leaving 11 bases between them. The CDR3 runs to 15 residues. CDR3 region: CASSEMGLTSYEQYF. The DNA of the CDR3 is TGCGCCAGCAGTGAGATGGGACTGACCTCCTACGAGCAGTACTTC.

This clonotype was recorded a few times. The rearrangement links TRBV2 to TRBJ2-1; D is unresolved. The germline V and J ends were trimmed by 6 bases and 0 bases, with 15 bases remaining between them. The CDR3 is 16 residues long. CDR1 and CDR2 (germline): SNHLY, FYNNEI. The CDR3 sequence: CASSPEGRSSYNEQFF. For the CDR3, the DNA is TGTGCCAGCAGCCCAGAAGGGCGGAGCTCCTACAATGAGCAGTTCTTC. Variable domain in full (rest from reference TRBV2 and TRBJ2-1): EPEVTQTPSHQVTQMGQEVILRCVPISNHLYFYWYRQILGQKVEFLVSFYNNEISEKSEIFDDQFSVERPDGSNFTLKIRSTKLEDSAMYFCASSPEGRSSYNEQFFGPGTRLTVL.

This sequence joins TRBV2 and TRBJ1-4; 10 bases are shared with TRBD1. After removal of 6 bases from V and 4 bases from J, the junction contained 2 bases not matched to a gene. The CDR3 length is 14 residues. Germline V CDR1 and CDR2: SNHLY, FYNNEI. Here the CDR3 reads CASRGQGLNEKLFF. DNA of the CDR3: TGTGCCAGCAGGGGACAGGGGCTTAATGAAAAACTGTTTTTT.

This chain joins TRBV18 and TRBJ2-5, with unresolved D. Germline CDR1 KGHSH, CDR2 LQKENI. The CDR3 length is 14 residues. The V and J ends lost 3 bases and 0 bases respectively, with 8 bases between them. The CDR3 nucleotides read TGTGCCAGCTCACCGTTCCGGGACCAAGAGACCCAGTACTTC. Translating gives CASSPFRDQETQYF.

The chain joins TRBV12-3 or TRBV12-4 to TRBJ1-1; TRBD1 is a possible D gene (6 bases). V lost 7 bases and J lost 4, with 19 bases in between. The CDR3 extends over 15 amino acids. CDR3 sequence reads: CASNPRRGESTEAFF. The CDR3 nucleotides are TGTGCCAGCAACCCTAGGAGGGGGGAGAGCACTGAAGCTTTCTTT.

This clonotype was seen a handful of times. The chain recombines TRBV7-9 with TRBJ1-2, with 9 bases that match TRBD1. The germline V gene has CDR1 SEHNR and CDR2 FQNEAQ (reference sequence). V trimming: 5 bases; J trimming: 8 bases; junction bases outside the gene matches: 6. This CDR3 spans 13 amino acids. The CDR3 here is CASSTGGAGGYTF. The CDR3 DNA reads as TGTGCCAGCAGCACAGGGGGCGCGGGAGGCTACACCTTC.

The chain employs TRBV6-5 and TRBJ2-7, with D possibly being TRBD1 (8 bases). V lost 4 bases and J 6 bases, leaving 19 bases between the germline ends. Germline V CDR1 and CDR2: MNHEY, SVGAGI. The CDR3 runs to 15 residues. As DNA, the CDR3 is TGTGCCAGCAGTTCGGACAGGGAGGGGTTTCGCGAGCAGTACTTC. Translated: CASSSDREGFREQYF.

The chain links TRBV21-1 to TRBJ1-1; the D call in the table, TRBD1, was not verified against the DNA. TRBV21-1 is a recognized pseudogene. The CDR3 consists of 12 residues. The CDR3 DNA follows: TGTGCCAGCAGCAAAGAGACAGGCGGGCCTTTCTTT. Translated, it gives CASSKETGGPFF.

The chain combines TRBV20-1 with TRBJ2-7; 8 bases agree with TRBD2. The CDR3 consists of 13 residues. Trimming cost V 6 bases and J 4 bases; bases outside gene matches: 8. Per the germline V gene, CDR1 is DFQATT and CDR2 is SNEGSKA (reference sequence). Here the CDR3 DNA reads TGCAGTGCCCTGAGCGGGAGTGGGTACGAGCAGTACTTC. It encodes CSALSGSGYEQYF.

V and J are TRBV24-1 and TRBJ2-3; 11 bases match TRBD2. The CDR3 covers 15 residues. Trimming cost V 7 bases and J 3 bases; bases outside gene matches: 5. Germline V gene sequence: CDR1 KGHDR, CDR2 SFDVKD. DNA for the CDR3: TGTGCCACCAGCCAACTAGCGGGAGTGACAGATACGCAGTATTTT. Its translation: CATSQLAGVTDTQYF.

The chain is built from TRBV2 and TRBJ2-1, with D perhaps TRBD1 or TRBD2 (5 bases each). The V gene's germline CDR1 is SNHLY and CDR2 FYNNEI. The V and J ends lost 0 bases and 8 bases respectively, with 8 bases between them. The CDR3 sequence is 13 residues long. The CDR3 sequence: CASSEAGDDEQFF. CDR3 nucleotides: TGTGCCAGCAGTGAAGCGGGGGACGATGAGCAGTTCTTC.

This clonotype was seen a handful of times. The rearrangement links TRBV11-2 to TRBJ2-1; possibly TRBD2 for D (5 bases). The CDR3 contains 16 residues. With 0 bases removed from V and 7 bases from J, the gap between germline ends came to 16 bases. CDR1 is SGHAT, CDR2 FQNNGV, per germline. The CDR3 region is CASSLERNRRGNEQFF. The CDR3 DNA reads as TGTGCCAGCAGCTTAGAGCGGAACCGGCGCGGGAATGAGCAGTTCTTC.

This clonotype was found a few times. The chain combines TRBV25-1 with TRBJ1-4; D is perhaps TRBD1 (5 bases). Per the germline V gene, CDR1 is MGHDK and CDR2 is SYGVNS. This CDR3 region has 15 residues. Trimming shortened V by 8 bases and J by 5 bases, and 18 bases separated the two germline ends. This CDR3 is CASSVLRPGNEKLFF. The CDR3 bases are TGTGCCAGCTCCGTACTCCGACCAGGGAATGAAAAACTGTTTTTT.

This clonotype was seen a few times. The chain is built from TRBV20-1 and TRBJ2-1; TRBD1 matches at 8 bases. Germline V gives CDR1 DFQATT, CDR2 SNEGSKA (reference sequence). This CDR3 region has 15 residues. Trimming cost V 3 bases and J 6 bases; bases outside gene matches: 10. The CDR3 spells CSASALRDRFNEQFF. The DNA for the CDR3 is TGCAGTGCTAGCGCCCTCCGGGACAGGTTCAATGAGCAGTTCTTC.

Many counts were recorded for this clonotype. V gene TRBV20-1 combines with J gene TRBJ2-7; TRBD2 aligns across 11 bases. The germline V gene has CDR1 DFQATT and CDR2 SNEGSKA (reference sequence). The V and J ends lost 5 bases and 4 bases, in that order; junction bases with no gene match: 7. The CDR3 has 14 amino acids. The DNA of the CDR3 is TGCAGTGCTCGGGGGACTAGCGGTTTGTACGAGCAGTACTTC. Translated, it gives CSARGTSGLYEQYF.

V and J are TRBV20-1 and TRBJ1-1; 8 bases are shared with TRBD1. The V and J ends lost 2 bases and 0 bases, in that order; junction bases with no gene match: 2. The V gene's germline CDR1 is DFQATT and CDR2 SNEGSKA (reference sequence). This CDR3 region has 14 residues. CDR3 nucleotide sequence: TGCAGTGCTAGACAGGGGGCGGTGAACACTGAAGCTTTCTTT. This codes for CSARQGAVNTEAFF.